A selection of T cell receptor beta chains follows, all from one sample in a study. MiXCR was run by TCRdb on the 5' RACE reads, yielding one entry per CDR3 protein. The sample carries just under 65,000 distinct CDR3 sequences, about 20% recorded once. The sequenced sample consisted of memory CD4+ T cells sorted from a lymph node. The receptor source for this set is a female donor with breast cancer. CDR3s include the opening cysteine and the closing phenylalanine or tryptophan. The D gene is left open where the match is weak. Clone size is not always given. Where it is, it says once, few, many or a class for expanded clones.

>NA|TRBV6-2/TRBV6-3|NA|TRBJ1-2
CASSYPPRRLMGGYTF
TGTGCCAGCAGTTACCCCCCCCGACGGTTGATGGGAGGCTACACCTTC
>NA|TRBV6-5|NA|TRBJ1-2
CASRGGPAAHYGYTF
TGTGCCAGCAGAGGGGGGCCCGCCGCCCACTATGGCTACACCTTC
>NA|TRBV28|few|TRBJ1-5
CASNMGRQYNQPQHF
TGTGCCAGCAATATGGGACGGCAGTACAATCAGCCCCAGCATTTT
>NA|TRBV6-5|many|TRBJ1-4
CASRPRRGTGRTATNEKLFF
TGTGCCAGCCGGCCCCGAAGGGGTACAGGCCGTACTGCAACTAATGAAAAACTGTTTTTT
>NA|TRBV18|NA|TRBJ1-2
CASSEGARYYGYAF
TGTGCCAGCTCCGAAGGGGCCCGCTACTATGGCTACGCCTTC
>NA|TRBV7-8|NA|TRBJ2-7
CASSLISRGATYEQYF
TGTGCCAGCAGCTTAATCTCGAGGGGGGCGACCTACGAGCAGTACTTC
>TRBD1|TRBV20-1|NA|TRBJ1-3
CSAIGTVGNTIYF
TGCAGTGCTATTGGGACAGTCGGAAACACCATATATTTT
>NA|TRBV7-9|NA|TRBJ1-3
CASSSLPGQGKGNTIYF
TGTGCCAGCAGCTCCCTCCCCGGGCAGGGGAAAGGAAACACCATATATTTT
>NA|TRBV21-1|NA|TRBJ2-7
CASSKATTGRNEQYF
TGTGCCAGCAGCAAAGCGACGACAGGGAGGAACGAGCAGTACTTC
>NA|TRBV5-1|NA|TRBJ2-7
CASSLGGQGPYEQYF
TGCGCCAGCAGCTTGGGGGGACAAGGCCCCTACGAGCAGTACTTC
>NA|TRBV7-2|NA|TRBJ2-7
CASSLVAGVTYERYF
TGTGCCAGCAGCTTAGTGGCAGGGGTTACCTACGAGCGGTACTTC
>TRBD2|TRBV4-3|NA|TRBJ2-1
CAGSALASDNEQFF
TGCGCCGGCAGCGCACTAGCGTCCGACAATGAGCAGTTCTTC
>TRBD2|TRBV7-2|few|TRBJ2-7
CASSPPSGSSYEQYF
TGTGCCAGCAGCCCCCCTAGCGGCTCCTCCTACGAGCAGTACTTC
>TRBD1|TRBV4-1|NA|TRBJ2-3
CASSLEPGQGTTTDTQYF
TGCGCCAGCAGCCTCGAACCGGGACAGGGGACCACCACAGATACGCAGTATTTT
>NA|TRBV12-3/TRBV12-4|many|TRBJ2-1
CASSFGYSYNEQFF
TGTGCCAGCAGTTTTGGTTACTCCTACAATGAGCAGTTCTTC
>TRBD2|TRBV5-4|NA|TRBJ2-3
CASSFKREAGTDTQYF
TGTGCCAGCAGCTTTAAACGGGAGGCCGGGACAGATACGCAGTATTTT
>TRBD1|TRBV4-2|few|TRBJ1-4
CASSQRPGGEKLFF
TGTGCCAGCAGCCAAAGGCCAGGGGGTGAAAAACTGTTTTTT
>NA|TRBV5-1|few|TRBJ2-2
CASSDSWATGELFF
TGCGCCAGCAGCGACTCTTGGGCAACCGGGGAGCTGTTTTTT
>TRBD1|TRBV29-1|medium-sized|TRBJ2-2
CSATGPGELFF
TGCAGCGCGACAGGGCCCGGGGAGCTGTTTTTT
>NA|TRBV20-1|NA|TRBJ2-7
CSARVAPLDEQYF
TGCAGTGCTAGAGTAGCTCCTTTGGACGAGCAGTACTTC
>TRBD2|TRBV7-2|NA|TRBJ2-5
CASSLVAGGPETQYF
TGTGCCAGCAGCTTAGTCGCGGGGGGGCCAGAGACCCAGTACTTC
>NA|TRBV5-5|NA|TRBJ1-4
CASSIGQTSTNEKLFF
TGTGCCAGCAGCATCGGACAGACCTCAACTAATGAAAAACTGTTTTTT
>NA|TRBV6-1|NA|TRBJ1-1
CASNLKTKGGGRYFTEAFF
TGTGCCAGCAACTTAAAGACAAAGGGGGGAGGGCGATATTTCACTGAAGCTTTCTTT
>TRBD1|TRBV6-6|many|TRBJ1-5
CASQGGLNQPQHF
TGTGCCAGCCAGGGGGGCTTAAATCAGCCCCAGCATTTT
>NA|TRBV20-1|few|TRBJ2-1
CSARQVGGEQFF
TGCAGTGCTAGACAGGTGGGAGGTGAGCAGTTCTTC
>TRBD1|TRBV30|few|TRBJ1-1
CAWSQMTGGLLEAFF
TGTGCCTGGAGCCAGATGACAGGGGGTTTACTTGAAGCTTTCTTT
>TRBD2|TRBV27|NA|TRBJ2-1
CASSSYGLALYNEQFF
TGTGCCAGCAGTTCATACGGACTAGCGCTGTACAATGAGCAGTTCTTC
>TRBD1|TRBV6-5|many|TRBJ1-5
CASRKAGTENQPQHF
TGTGCCAGCAGGAAGGCCGGGACAGAGAATCAGCCCCAGCATTTT
>NA|TRBV5-4|NA|TRBJ2-1
CASSPPRAGRSNEQFF
TGTGCCAGCAGCCCCCCCCGGGCCGGGAGAAGCAATGAGCAGTTCTTC
>NA|TRBV7-9|NA|TRBJ2-1
CASSPPGEYDEQFF
TGTGCCAGCAGCCCCCCCGGGGAATACGATGAGCAGTTCTTC
>NA|TRBV14|NA|TRBJ2-7
CASNREGLPYEQYF
TGTGCCAGCAACCGAGAGGGGCTACCCTACGAGCAGTACTTC
>NA|TRBV7-2|few|TRBJ2-1
CASSAQLVYNEQFF
TGTGCCAGCAGCGCTCAACTAGTATACAATGAGCAGTTCTTC
>TRBD1|TRBV12-3/TRBV12-4|few|TRBJ1-3
CASVPGTGGNTIYF
TGTGCCAGCGTACCGGGGACAGGGGGAAACACCATATATTTT
>NA|TRBV7-9|many|TRBJ1-1
CASTRQANTEAFF
TGTGCCAGCACCAGACAAGCGAACACTGAAGCTTTCTTT
>TRBD1|TRBV27|many|TRBJ2-7
CASSQDRVYEQYF
TGTGCCAGCAGCCAGGACAGGGTCTACGAGCAGTACTTC
>NA|TRBV28|NA|TRBJ2-5
CASSYTGDAGARETQYF
TGCGCCAGCAGTTACACAGGGGATGCGGGAGCTCGGGAGACCCAGTACTTC
>NA|TRBV12-3/TRBV12-4|NA|TRBJ2-6
CASKVGANVLTF
TGTGCCAGCAAAGTTGGGGCCAACGTCCTGACTTTC
>TRBD1|TRBV7-2|NA|TRBJ2-7
CASSLDRGLSYEQYF
TGTGCCAGCAGCTTGGACAGGGGGCTTTCCTACGAGCAGTACTTC
>NA|TRBV6-2/TRBV6-3|NA|TRBJ2-6
CASNTGTAGANVLTF
TGTGCCAGCAATACCGGGACGGCTGGGGCCAACGTCCTGACTTTC